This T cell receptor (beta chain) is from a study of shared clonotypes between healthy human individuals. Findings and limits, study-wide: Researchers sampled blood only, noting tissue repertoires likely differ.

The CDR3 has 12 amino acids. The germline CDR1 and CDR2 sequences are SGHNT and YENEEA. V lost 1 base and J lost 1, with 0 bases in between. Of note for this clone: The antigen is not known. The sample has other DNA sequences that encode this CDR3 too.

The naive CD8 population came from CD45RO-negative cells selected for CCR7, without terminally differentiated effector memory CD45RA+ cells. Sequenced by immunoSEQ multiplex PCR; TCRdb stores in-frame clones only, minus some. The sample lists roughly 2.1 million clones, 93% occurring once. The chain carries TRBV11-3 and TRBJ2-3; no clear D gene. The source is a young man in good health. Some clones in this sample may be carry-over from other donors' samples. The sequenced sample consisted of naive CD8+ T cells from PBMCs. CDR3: CASSLGTDTQYF. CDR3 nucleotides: TGTGCCAGCAGCTTAGGCACAGATACGCAGTATTTT.